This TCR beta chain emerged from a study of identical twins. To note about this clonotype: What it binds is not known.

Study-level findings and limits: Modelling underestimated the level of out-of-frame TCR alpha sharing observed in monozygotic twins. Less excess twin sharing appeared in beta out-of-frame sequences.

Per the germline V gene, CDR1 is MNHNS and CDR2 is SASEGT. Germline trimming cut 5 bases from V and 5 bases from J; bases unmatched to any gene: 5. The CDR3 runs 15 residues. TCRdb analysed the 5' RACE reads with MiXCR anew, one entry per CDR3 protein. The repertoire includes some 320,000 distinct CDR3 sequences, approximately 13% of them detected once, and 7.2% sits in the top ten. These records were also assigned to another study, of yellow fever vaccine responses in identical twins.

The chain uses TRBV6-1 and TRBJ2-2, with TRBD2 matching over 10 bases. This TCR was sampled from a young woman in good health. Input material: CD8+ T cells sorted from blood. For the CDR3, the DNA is TGTGCCAGCAGTCCTAGCGGGAGAGGAACCGGGGAGCTGTTTTTT. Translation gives CASSPSGRGTGELFF.